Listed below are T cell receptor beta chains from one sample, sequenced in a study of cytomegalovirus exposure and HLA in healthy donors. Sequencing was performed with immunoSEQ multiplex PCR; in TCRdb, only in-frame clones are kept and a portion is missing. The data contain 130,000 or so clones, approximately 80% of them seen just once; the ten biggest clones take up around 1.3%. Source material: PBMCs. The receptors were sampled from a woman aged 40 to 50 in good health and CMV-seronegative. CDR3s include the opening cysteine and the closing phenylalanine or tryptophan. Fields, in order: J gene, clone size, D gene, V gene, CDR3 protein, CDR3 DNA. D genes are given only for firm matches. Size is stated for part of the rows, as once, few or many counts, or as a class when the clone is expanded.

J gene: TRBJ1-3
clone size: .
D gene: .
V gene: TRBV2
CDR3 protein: CASSEGRSNTIYF
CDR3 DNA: TGTGCCAGCAGTGAAGGTCGGTCAAACACCATATATTTT

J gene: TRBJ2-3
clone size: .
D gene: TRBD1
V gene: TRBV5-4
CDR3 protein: CASSLGDRGRTDTQYF
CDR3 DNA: TGTGCCAGCAGCTTGGGGGACAGGGGACGCACAGATACGCAGTATTTT

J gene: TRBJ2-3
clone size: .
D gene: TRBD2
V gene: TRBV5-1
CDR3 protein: CASSLPSGGGTDTQYF
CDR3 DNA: TGCGCCAGCAGCTTACCTAGCGGGGGGGGCACAGATACGCAGTATTTT

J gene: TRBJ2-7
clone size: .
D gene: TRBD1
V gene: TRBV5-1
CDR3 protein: CASSAGTGGYEQYF
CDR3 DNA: TGCGCCAGCAGCGCCGGGACAGGAGGCTACGAGCAGTACTTC

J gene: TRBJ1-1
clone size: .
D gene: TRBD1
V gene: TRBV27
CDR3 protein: CARTLGTENTEAFF
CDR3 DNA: TGTGCCAGGACCCTGGGGACAGAGAACACTGAAGCTTTCTTT

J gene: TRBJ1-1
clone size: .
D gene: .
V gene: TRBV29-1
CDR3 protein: CSGSEGQEAFF
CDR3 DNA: TGCAGCGGATCGGAGGGTCAAGAAGCTTTCTTT

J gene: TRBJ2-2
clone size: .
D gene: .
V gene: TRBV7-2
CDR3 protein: CASSPTGSGTGELFF
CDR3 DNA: TGTGCCAGCAGCCCCACAGGGTCGGGGACCGGGGAGCTGTTTTTT

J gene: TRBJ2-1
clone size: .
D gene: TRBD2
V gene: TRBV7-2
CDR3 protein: CASFAGGPQEQFF
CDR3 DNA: TGTGCCAGCTTCGCGGGGGGGCCACAGGAGCAGTTCTTC

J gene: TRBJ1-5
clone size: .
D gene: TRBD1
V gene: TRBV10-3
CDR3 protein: CAISPDRDGQPQHF
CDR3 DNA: TGTGCCATCAGCCCAGACAGGGACGGGCAGCCCCAGCATTTT

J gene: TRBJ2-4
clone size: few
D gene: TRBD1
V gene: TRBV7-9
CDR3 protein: CASSPRWQGARNIQYF
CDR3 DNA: TGTGCCAGCAGCCCTCGTTGGCAGGGGGCGAGAAACATTCAGTACTTC

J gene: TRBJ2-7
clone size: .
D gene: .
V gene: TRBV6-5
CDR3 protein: CASRDGAGGGYEQYF
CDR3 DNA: TGTGCCAGCAGAGACGGGGCAGGGGGAGGATACGAGCAGTACTTC

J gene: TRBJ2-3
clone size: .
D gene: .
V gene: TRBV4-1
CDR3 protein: CASSQFDLGSGTQYF
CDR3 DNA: TGCGCCAGCAGCCAGTTTGACCTGGGTTCGGGTACGCAGTATTTT

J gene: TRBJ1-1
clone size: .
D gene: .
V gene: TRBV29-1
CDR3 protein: CSVASRAEAFF
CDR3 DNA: TGCAGCGTTGCGTCTCGGGCTGAAGCTTTCTTT

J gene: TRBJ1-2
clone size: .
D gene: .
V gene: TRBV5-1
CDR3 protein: CASSTGNYGYTF
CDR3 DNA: TGCGCCAGCAGTACAGGGAACTATGGCTACACCTTC

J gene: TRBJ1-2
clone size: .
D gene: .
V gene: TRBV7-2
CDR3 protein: CASSLVSYGYTF
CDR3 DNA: TGTGCCAGCAGCTTAGTGAGCTATGGCTACACCTTC

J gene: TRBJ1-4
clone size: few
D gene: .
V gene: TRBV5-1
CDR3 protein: CASSLGPEGSTNEKLFF
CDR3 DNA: TGCGCCAGCAGCTTGGGCCCAGAGGGTAGTACTAATGAAAAACTGTTTTTT

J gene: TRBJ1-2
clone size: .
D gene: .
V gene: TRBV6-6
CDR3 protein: CASSSDSYYGYTF
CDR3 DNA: TGTGCCAGCAGCTCCGACAGCTACTATGGCTACACCTTC

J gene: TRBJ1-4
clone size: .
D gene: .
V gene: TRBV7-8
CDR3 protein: CASSSSDYRAPEKLFF
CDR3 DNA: TGTGCCAGCAGCTCCTCCGACTACAGGGCTCCTGAAAAACTGTTTTTT

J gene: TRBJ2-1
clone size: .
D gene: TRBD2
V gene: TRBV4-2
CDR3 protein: CASSHISGGGSYNEQFF
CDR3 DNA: TGTGCCAGCAGCCACATTAGCGGGGGGGGGTCCTACAATGAGCAGTTCTTC

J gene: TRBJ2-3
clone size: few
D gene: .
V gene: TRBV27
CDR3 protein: CATSVGASTDTQYF
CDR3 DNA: TGTGCCACCTCAGTGGGGGCGAGCACAGATACGCAGTATTTT

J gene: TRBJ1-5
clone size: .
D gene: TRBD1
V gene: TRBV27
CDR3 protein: CASSLKGGQGAAMDQPQHF
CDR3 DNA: TGTGCCAGCAGTTTAAAGGGGGGACAGGGGGCGGCTATGGATCAGCCCCAGCATTTT

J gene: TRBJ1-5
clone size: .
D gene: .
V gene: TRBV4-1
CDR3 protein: CASSQDQGSNQPQHF
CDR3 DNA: TGCGCCAGCAGCCAAGATCAGGGAAGCAATCAGCCCCAGCATTTT

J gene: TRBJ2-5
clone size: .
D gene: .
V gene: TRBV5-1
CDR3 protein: CASSPGVYQETQYF
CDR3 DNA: TGCGCCAGCAGCCCGGGGGTTTACCAAGAGACCCAGTACTTC

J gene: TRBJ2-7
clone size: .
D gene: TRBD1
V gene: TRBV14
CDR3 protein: CASSLQGDISREQYF
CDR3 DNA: TGTGCCAGCAGCCTCCAGGGGGATATCTCTCGCGAGCAGTACTTC

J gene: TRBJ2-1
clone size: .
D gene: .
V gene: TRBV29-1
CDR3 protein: CSGEYNEQFF
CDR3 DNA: TGCAGCGGGGAGTACAATGAGCAGTTCTTC

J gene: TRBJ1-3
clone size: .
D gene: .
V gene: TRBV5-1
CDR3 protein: CASSLADSSGNTIYF
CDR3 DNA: TGCGCCAGCAGCTTGGCGGACAGCTCTGGAAACACCATATATTTT

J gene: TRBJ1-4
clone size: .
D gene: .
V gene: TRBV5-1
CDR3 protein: CASSLGYHRGTNEKLFF
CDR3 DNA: TGCGCCAGCAGCTTGGGCTACCATCGAGGTACTAATGAAAAACTGTTTTTT

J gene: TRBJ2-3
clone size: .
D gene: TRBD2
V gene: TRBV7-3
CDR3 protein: CASSLSGGPGDTQYF
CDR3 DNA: TGTGCCAGCAGCTTGTCGGGGGGGCCGGGAGATACGCAGTATTTT

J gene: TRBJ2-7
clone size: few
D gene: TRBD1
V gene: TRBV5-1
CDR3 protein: CASSNLQGVEQYF
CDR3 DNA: TGCGCCAGCAGCAATTTACAGGGGGTCGAGCAGTACTTC

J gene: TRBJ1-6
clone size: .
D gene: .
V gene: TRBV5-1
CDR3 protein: CASSFLPDRTNSPLHF
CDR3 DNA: TGCGCCAGCAGCTTCTTACCTGACAGGACCAATTCACCCCTCCACTTT

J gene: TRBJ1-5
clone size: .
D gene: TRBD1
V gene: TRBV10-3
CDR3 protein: CAISGGQGSNQPQHF
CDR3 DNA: TGTGCCATCAGTGGGGGACAGGGGAGCAATCAGCCCCAGCATTTT

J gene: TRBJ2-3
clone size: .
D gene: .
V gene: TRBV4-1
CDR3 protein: CASSQEEGNTQYF
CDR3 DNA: TGCGCCAGCAGCCAAGAGGAGGGCAATACGCAGTATTTT

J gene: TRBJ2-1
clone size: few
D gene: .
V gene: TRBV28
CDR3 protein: CASSSPGGSYNEQFF
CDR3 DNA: TGTGCCAGCAGTTCCCCCGGTGGCTCCTACAATGAGCAGTTCTTC

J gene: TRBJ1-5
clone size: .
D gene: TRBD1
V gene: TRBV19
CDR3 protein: CASSIPPGQGLQPQHF
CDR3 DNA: TGTGCCAGTAGTATCCCCCCGGGACAGGGTCTACAGCCCCAGCATTTT

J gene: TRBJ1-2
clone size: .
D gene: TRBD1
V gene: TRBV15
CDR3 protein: CATSGGTVHYYGYTF
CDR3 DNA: TGTGCCACCAGCGGGGGGACAGTCCACTACTATGGCTACACCTTC

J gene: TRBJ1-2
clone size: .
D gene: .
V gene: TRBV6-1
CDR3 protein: CASSEAGYGYTF
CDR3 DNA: TGTGCCAGCAGTGAAGCCGGTTATGGCTACACCTTC

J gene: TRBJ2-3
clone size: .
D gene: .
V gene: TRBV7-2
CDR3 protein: CASSLWLTDTQYF
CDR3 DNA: TGTGCCAGCAGCTTATGGCTCACAGATACGCAGTATTTT

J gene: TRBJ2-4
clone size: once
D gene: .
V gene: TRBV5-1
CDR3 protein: CASSLEQDSIAKNIQYF
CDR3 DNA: TGCGCCAGCAGCTTGGAACAGGACAGCATAGCCAAAAACATTCAGTACTTC

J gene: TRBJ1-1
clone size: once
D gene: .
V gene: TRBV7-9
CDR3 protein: CSSSLLPIGMGTTEAFF
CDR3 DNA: TGTTCCAGCAGCTTATTGCCAATAGGAATGGGCACCACTGAAGCTTTCTTT

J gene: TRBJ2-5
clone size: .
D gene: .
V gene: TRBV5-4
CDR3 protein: CASSRGQQETQYF
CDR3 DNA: TGTGCCAGCAGCCGCGGACAGCAAGAGACCCAGTACTTC

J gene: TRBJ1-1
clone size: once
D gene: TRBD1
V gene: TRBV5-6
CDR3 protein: CASSRQGAPTEAFF
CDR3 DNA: TGTGCCAGCAGTCGACAGGGGGCGCCTACTGAAGCTTTCTTT

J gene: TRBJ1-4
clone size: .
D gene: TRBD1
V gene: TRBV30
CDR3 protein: CAWSRQGAANEKLFF
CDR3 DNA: TGTGCCTGGAGCCGACAGGGGGCGGCTAATGAAAAACTGTTTTTT

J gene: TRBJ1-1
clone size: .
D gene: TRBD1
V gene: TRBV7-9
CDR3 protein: CASSLSRTGGGSQISEAFF
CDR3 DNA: TGTGCCAGCAGCTTATCGAGGACAGGGGGTGGATCACAAATATCTGAAGCTTTCTTT

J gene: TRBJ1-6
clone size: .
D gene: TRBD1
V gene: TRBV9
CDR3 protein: CASSPRTGWNSPLHF
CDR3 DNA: TGTGCCAGCAGCCCCCGGACAGGGTGGAATTCACCCCTCCACTTT

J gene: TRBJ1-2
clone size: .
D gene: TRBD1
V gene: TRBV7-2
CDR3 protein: CASSLGQGCGYTF
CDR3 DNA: TGTGCCAGCAGCTTAGGACAGGGCTGTGGCTACACCTTC

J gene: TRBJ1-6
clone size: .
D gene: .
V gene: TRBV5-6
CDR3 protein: CASSLTPDNSPLHF
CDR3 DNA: TGTGCCAGCAGCTTGACCCCAGATAATTCACCCCTCCACTTT

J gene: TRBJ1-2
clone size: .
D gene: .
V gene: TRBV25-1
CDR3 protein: CASSPFDGDYGYTF
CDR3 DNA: TGTGCCAGCAGTCCGTTTGACGGAGACTATGGCTACACCTTC

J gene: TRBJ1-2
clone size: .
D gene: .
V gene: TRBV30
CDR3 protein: CAWSVNRRGYTF
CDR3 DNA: TGTGCCTGGAGTGTTAACCGGCGGGGCTACACCTTC

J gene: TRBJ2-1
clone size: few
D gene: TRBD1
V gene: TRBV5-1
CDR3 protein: CASSKALAGGWSGQFF
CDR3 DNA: TGCGCCAGCAGCAAAGCGCTGGCAGGGGGCTGGAGTGGGCAGTTCTTC

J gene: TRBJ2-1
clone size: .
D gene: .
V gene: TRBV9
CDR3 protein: CASSRRGNEQFF
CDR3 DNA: TGTGCCAGCAGCCGCCGCGGGAATGAGCAGTTCTTC

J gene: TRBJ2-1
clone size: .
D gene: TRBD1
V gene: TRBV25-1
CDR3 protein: CASSATTGSYNEQFF
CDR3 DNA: TGTGCCAGCAGTGCAACGACAGGGAGTTACAATGAGCAGTTCTTC

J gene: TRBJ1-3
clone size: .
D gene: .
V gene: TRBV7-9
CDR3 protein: CASSLGFYTTGNTIYF
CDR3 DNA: TGTGCCAGCAGCTTAGGCTTCTATACGACTGGAAACACCATATATTTT

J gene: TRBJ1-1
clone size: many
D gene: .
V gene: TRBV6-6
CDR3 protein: CASLEGRSEAFF
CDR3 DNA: TGTGCCAGCCTTGAGGGGAGGTCTGAAGCTTTCTTT

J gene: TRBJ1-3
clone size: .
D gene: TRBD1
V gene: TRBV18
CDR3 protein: CASSRLGTASGNTIYF
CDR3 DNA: TGTGCCAGCTCACGACTCGGGACAGCCTCTGGAAACACCATATATTTT

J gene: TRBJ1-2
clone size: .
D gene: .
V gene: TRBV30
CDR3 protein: CAWSSGRGANYGYTF
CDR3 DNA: TGTGCCTGGAGTAGTGGGAGGGGTGCTAACTATGGCTACACCTTC

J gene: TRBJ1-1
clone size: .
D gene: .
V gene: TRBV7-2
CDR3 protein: CASSFRENTEAFF
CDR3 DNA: TGTGCCAGCAGCTTCCGGGAGAACACTGAAGCTTTCTTT

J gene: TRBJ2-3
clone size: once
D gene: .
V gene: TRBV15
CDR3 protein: CATSRDHSLRTTSTDTQYF
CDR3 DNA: TGTGCCACCAGCAGAGATCACAGTCTCAGGACTACTAGCACAGATACGCAGTATTTT

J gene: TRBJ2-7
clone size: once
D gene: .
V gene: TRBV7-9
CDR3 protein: CASSPLSPYEQYF
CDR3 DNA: TGTGCCAGCAGCCCTTTGAGCCCCTACGAGCAGTACTTC

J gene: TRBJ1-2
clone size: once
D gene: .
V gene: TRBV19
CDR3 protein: CASSPRQVGVNYGYTF
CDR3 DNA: TGTGCCAGTAGCCCGCGACAGGTTGGCGTTAACTATGGCTACACCTTC